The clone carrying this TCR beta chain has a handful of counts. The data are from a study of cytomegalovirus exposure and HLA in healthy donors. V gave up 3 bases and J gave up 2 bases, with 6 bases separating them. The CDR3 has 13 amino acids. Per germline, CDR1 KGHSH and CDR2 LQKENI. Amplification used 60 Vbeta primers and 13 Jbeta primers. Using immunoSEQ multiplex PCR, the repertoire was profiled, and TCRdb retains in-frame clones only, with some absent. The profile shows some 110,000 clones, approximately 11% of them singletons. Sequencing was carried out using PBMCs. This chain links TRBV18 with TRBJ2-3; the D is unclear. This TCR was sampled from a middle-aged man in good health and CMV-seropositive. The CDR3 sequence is CASSPELTDTQYF. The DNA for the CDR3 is TGTGCCAGCTCACCGGAGCTCACAGATACGCAGTATTTT.